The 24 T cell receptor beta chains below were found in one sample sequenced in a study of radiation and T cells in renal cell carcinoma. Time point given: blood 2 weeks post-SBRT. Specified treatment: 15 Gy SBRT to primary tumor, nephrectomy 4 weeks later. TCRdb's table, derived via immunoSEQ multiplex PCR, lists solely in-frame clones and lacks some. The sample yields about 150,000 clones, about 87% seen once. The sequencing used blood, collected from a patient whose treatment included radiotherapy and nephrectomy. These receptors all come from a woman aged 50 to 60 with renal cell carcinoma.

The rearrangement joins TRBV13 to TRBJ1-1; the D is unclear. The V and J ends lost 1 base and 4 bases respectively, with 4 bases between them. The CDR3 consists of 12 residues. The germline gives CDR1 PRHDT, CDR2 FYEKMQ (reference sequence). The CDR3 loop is CASSLASTEAFF. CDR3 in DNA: TGTGCCAGCAGCTTAGCTAGCACTGAAGCTTTCTTT.

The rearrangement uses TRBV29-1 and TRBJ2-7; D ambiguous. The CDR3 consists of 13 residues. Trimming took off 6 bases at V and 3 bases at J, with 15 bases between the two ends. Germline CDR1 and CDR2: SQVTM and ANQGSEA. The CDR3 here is CSVTLQSFYEQYF. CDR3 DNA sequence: TGCAGCGTGACATTACAGAGCTTCTACGAGCAGTACTTC.

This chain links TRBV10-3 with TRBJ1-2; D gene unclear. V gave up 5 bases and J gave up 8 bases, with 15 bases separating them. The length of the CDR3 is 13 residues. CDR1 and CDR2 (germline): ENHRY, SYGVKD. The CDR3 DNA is TGTGCCATCAGTTCGGGAGGGTCGGCGGGCTACACCTTC. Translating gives CAISSGGSAGYTF.

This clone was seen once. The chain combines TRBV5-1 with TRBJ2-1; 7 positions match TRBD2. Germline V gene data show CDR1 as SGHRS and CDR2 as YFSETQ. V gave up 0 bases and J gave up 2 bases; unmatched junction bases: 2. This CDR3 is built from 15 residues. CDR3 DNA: TGCGCCAGCAGCTTGGTGGGGGGGACCTACAATGAGCAGTTCTTC. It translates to CASSLVGGTYNEQFF.

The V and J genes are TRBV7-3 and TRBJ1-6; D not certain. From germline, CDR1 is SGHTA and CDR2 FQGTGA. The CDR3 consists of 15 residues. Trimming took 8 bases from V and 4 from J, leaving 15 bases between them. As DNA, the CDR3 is TGTGCCAGCCAGACCGCTCCCTATTATAATTCACCCCTCCACTTT. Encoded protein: CASQTAPYYNSPLHF.

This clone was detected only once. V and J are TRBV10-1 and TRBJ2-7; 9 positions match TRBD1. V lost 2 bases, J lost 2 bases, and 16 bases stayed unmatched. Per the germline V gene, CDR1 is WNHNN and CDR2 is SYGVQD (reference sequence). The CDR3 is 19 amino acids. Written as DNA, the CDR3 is TGCGCCAGCAGTGAGGCACCGGGACAGGGTGAATCTGGCGCCTACGAGCAGTACTTC. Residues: CASSEAPGQGESGAYEQYF.

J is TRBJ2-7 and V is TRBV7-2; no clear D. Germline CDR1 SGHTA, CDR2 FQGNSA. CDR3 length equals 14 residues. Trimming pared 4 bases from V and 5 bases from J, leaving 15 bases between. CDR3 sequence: CASSSVPESHEQYF. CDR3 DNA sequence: TGTGCCAGCAGCTCAGTGCCGGAGTCCCACGAGCAGTACTTC.

In nucleotides, the CDR3 is TGTGCCAGCAGCTTGGTGGGAGCGGGAACTCAGTACTTC. The encoded protein is CASSLVGAGTQYF. V and J are TRBV5-4 and TRBJ2-7, with 7 bases that match TRBD2. After removal of 0 bases from V and 10 bases from J, the junction contained 7 bases not matched to a gene. CDR3 length: 13 residues. Germline V gene lookup returns CDR1 SGHNT and CDR2 YYREEE (reference sequence).

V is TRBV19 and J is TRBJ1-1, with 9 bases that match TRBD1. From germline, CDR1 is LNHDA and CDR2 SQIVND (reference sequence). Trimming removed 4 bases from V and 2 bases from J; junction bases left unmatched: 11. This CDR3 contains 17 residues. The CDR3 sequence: CASSTLGTGRVNTEAFF. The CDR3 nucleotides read TGTGCCAGTAGTACCCTAGGGACAGGGAGGGTTAACACTGAAGCTTTCTTT.

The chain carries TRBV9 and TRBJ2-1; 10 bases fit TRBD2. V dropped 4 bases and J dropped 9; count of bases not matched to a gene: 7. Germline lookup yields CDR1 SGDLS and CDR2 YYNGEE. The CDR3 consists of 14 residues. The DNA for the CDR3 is TGTGCCAGCAGCACCGGGACTAGCGTTGGTGAGCAGTTCTTC. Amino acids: CASSTGTSVGEQFF.

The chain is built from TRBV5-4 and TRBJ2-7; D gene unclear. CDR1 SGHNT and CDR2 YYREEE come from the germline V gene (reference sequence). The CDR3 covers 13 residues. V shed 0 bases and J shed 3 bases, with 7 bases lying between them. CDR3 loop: CASSLAQDYEQYF. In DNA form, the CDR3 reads TGTGCCAGCAGCTTGGCTCAGGACTACGAGCAGTACTTC.

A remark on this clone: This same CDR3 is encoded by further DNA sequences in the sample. CDR3 loop: CASSTTGNTEAFF. The CDR3 DNA follows: TGTGCCAGTTCCACGACAGGGAACACTGAAGCTTTCTTT. This chain links TRBV19 with TRBJ1-1; D possibly corresponds to TRBD1 (6 bases). Germline CDR1 LNHDA, CDR2 SQIVND (reference sequence). The CDR3 has 13 amino acids. V lost 8 bases and J 1 base, leaving 11 bases between the germline ends.

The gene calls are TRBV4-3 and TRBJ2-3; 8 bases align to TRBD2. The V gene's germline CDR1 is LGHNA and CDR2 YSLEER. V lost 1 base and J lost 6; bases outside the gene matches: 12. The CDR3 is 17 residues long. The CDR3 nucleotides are TGCGCCAGCAGCCAAGGAGGAGGGCGGGGGGCCGGGGATACGCAGTATTTT. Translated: CASSQGGGRGAGDTQYF.

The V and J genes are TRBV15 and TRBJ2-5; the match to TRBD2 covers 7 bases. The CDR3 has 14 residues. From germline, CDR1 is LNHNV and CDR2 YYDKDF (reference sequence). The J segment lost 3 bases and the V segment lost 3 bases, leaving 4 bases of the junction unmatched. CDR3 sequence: CATSSRLAEETQYF. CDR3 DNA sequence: TGTGCCACCAGCAGCCGACTAGCTGAAGAGACCCAGTACTTC. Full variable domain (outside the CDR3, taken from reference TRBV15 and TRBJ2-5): DAMVIQNPRYQVTQFGKPVTLSCSQTLNHNVMYWYQQKSSQAPKLLFHYYDKDFNNEADTPDNFQSRRPNTSFCFLDIRSPGLGDTAMYLCATSSRLAEETQYFGPGTRLLVL.

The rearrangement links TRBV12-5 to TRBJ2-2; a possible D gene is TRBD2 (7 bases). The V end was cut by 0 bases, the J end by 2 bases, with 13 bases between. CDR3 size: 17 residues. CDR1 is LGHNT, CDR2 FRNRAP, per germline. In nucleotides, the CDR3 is TGTGCTAGTGGTTTGGTTTTACAGGGACTAAACACCGGGGAGCTGTTTTTT. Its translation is CASGLVLQGLNTGELFF.

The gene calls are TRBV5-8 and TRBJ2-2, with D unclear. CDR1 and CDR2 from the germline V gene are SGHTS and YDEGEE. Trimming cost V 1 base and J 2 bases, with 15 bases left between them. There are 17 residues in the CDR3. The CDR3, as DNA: TGTGCCAGCAGCTTGTCAGTGGGGTCTCGCAACACCGGGGAGCTGTTTTTT. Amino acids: CASSLSVGSRNTGELFF. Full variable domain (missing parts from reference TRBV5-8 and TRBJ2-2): EAGVTQSPTHLIKTRGQQATLRCSPISGHTSVYWYQQALGLGLQFLLWYDEGEERNRGNFPPRFSGRQFPNYSSELNVNALELEDSALYLCASSLSVGSRNTGELFFGEGSRLTVL.

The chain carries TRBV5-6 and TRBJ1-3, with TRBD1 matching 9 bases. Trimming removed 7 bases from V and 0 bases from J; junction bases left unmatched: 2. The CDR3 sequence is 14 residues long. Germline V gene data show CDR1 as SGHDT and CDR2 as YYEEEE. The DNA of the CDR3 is TGTGCCAGCGGACAGGGGAGCTCTGGAAACACCATATATTTT. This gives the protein CASGQGSSGNTIYF.

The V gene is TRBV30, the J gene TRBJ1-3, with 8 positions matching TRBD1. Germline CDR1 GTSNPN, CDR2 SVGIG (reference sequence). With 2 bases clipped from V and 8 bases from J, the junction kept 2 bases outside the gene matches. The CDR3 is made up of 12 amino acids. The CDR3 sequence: CAWSPTGDTIYF. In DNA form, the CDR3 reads TGTGCCTGGAGTCCGACAGGGGACACCATATATTTT.

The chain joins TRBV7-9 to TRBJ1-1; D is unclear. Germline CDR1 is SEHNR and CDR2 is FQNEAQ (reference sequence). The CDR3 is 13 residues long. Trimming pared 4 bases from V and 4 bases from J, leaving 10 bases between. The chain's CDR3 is CASSSNSLTEAFF. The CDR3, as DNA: TGTGCCAGCAGCTCAAACAGTCTCACTGAAGCTTTCTTT.

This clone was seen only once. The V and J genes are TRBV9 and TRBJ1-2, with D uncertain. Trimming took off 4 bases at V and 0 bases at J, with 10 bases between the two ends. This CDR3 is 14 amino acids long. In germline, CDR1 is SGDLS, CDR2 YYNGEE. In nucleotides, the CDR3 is TGTGCCAGCAGCCCCAGCCCGACTAACTATGGCTACACCTTC. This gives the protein CASSPSPTNYGYTF.

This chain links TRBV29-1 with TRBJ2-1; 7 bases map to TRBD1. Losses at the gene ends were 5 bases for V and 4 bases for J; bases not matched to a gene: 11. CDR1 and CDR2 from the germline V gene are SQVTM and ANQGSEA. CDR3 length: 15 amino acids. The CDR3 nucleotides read TGCAGCGTTAGGGGGCCCGACGGCGGGTACAATGAGCAGTTCTTC. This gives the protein CSVRGPDGGYNEQFF.

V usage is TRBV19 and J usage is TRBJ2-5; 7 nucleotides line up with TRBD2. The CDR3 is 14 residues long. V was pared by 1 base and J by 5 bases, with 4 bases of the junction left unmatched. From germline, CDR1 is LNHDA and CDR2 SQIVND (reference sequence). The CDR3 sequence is CASSIVGLTETQYF. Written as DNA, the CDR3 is TGTGCCAGTAGTATAGTGGGACTAACGGAGACCCAGTACTTC.

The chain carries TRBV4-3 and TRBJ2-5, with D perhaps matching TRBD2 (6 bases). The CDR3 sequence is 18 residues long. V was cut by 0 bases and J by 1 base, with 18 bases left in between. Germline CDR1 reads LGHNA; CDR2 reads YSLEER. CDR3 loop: CASSQDKGAGLTQETQYF. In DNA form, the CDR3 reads TGCGCCAGCAGCCAAGATAAGGGAGCGGGTTTAACCCAAGAGACCCAGTACTTC.

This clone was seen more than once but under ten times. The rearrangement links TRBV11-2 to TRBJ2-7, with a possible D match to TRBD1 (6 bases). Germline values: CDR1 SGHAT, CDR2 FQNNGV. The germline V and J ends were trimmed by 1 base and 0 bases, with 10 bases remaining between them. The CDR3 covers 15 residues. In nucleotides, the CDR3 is TGTGCCAGCAGCTTAGCGCCAGGGGACTCCTACGAGCAGTACTTC. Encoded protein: CASSLAPGDSYEQYF.